This T cell receptor beta chain derives from a study of blood T cell repertoires in COVID-19 (dated by TCRdb to the early 2020s). General notes on the study: Collaborator samples came from the United States, Italy and Spain and covered acute and convalescent phases of COVID-19. Where available, HLA class I and class II types were obtained from metadata supplied by the sample provider rather than from assay-based typing. The prospective study material was composed of cDNA or gDNA derived from T cells, B-cell-depleted T cells, or PBMCs. Samples were obtained from the ongoing ImmuneRACE study (first 160 participants) and from about 1,300 subjects provided by 6 global collaborators. The repertoires were released in a freely available public database intended as a resource for research on the immune response to SARS-CoV-2. The sample metadata nearly always contained a de-identified subject ID, COVID-19 status, age in years and sex. Deeply sampled blood TCRbeta repertoires from subjects exposed to, actively infected with, or recovered from COVID-19 were included in the dataset. Overall results and qualifications from the work: How much clinical and demographic metadata was included differed by source and by participant, and the metadata was provided uncurated.

This clone was recorded once. What this receptor recognizes is not known. Per-base qualities were not stored, and no clone one base away is much larger. Each collaborating institution followed its own protocols to collect whole blood in K2EDTA tubes. For TCRbeta analysis, collaborators shipped samples in one of three forms: frozen whole blood, isolated PBMCs, or DNA extracted from either of those sample types. The immunoSEQ Assay, a bias-controlled multiplex PCR, was used to amplify TCRbeta CDR3 regions from genomic DNA. From the authors' description of their analysis: The number of nucleated cells in each sample was estimated by amplification of reference gene primers within the assay. Sequence reads were collapsed and filtered to measure the absolute abundance of every unique TCRbeta CDR3 rearrangement. For each sample, productive Simpson clonality was calculated as the square root of Simpson's diversity index over productive rearrangements. TCRdb carries this immuneACCESS record with in-frame sequences only. Its versions omit some clonotypes, under half of them owing to an unresolved V gene in the studies checked, with the rest unexplained. Clone size and V and J calls were adopted from that table, with D and trimming inferred from the DNA. A total of about 100,000 clones appear in this sample, around four fifths of them only once. The ten biggest clones cover around 9.4% of the sample.

According to the germline V gene (reference sequence), CDR1 reads LGHDT and CDR2 reads YNNKEL. V and J lose 5 bases and 2 bases, and a span of 13 bases separates them. There are 16 amino acids in the CDR3, from cysteine to phenylalanine inclusive. Just CDR3 DNA is preserved here, 48 bases in frame from base 1. Material: peripheral blood. The receptor was derived from a man in his forties with active or convalescent COVID-19. The V gene is TRBV3-1 (or the pseudogene TRBV3-2) and the J gene is TRBJ2-6; TRBD2 is possibly the D segment (5 matching bases). This receptor has the CDR3 CASSRRRGTGANVLTF. The DNA sequence is as follows: TGTGCCAGCAGCAGGCGGCGAGGGACTGGGGCCAACGTCCTGACTTTC.